The 22 T cell receptor beta chains given below trace back to one sample, sequenced in a study of regulatory T cells in long-lasting Graves disease. Time point indicated: persistent/refractory GD, antithyroid drugs over 5 years with positive TRAb. RNA isolated from PBMCs was used to make the TCR library. The authors built TCR beta libraries using iRepertoire HTBI primers and Arm-PCR of CDR3 regions. TCRdb itself ran the multiplex PCR reads through MiXCR, one entry per CDR3 protein. The data hold 600,000 to 850,000 distinct CDR3 sequences, with around 30% observed a single time. Sample: peripheral blood mononuclear cells (PBMCs), taken when the disease was refractory, from a patient treated with antithyroid drugs. These receptors were collected from a female donor with Graves disease.

CDR3 sequence reads: CASSPPGRTGVQHF. Written as DNA, the CDR3 is TGTGCCAGCAGTCCTCCCGGGCGAACAGGGGTGCAGCATTTT. This chain connects TRBV7-8 to TRBJ1-5; TRBD1 agrees at 7 bases. Germline V CDR1 and CDR2: SGHVS, FQNEAQ. J was trimmed by 13 bases and V by 6 bases; bases with no gene match: 15. This CDR3 comprises 14 residues.

The V call is TRBV6-1, the J call TRBJ2-7; D perhaps matches TRBD2 (6 bases). This CDR3 spans 13 amino acids. CDR1 and CDR2 (germline): MNHNS, SASEGT. The V end was cut by 6 bases, the J end by 0 bases, with 9 bases between. The CDR3 sequence is CASRAGFSYEQYF. CDR3 DNA sequence: TGTGCCAGCAGGGCGGGGTTCTCCTACGAGCAGTACTTC.

This clonotype was counted many times. This chain uses TRBV12-5 with TRBJ1-1; D call uncertain. Trimming shortened V by 2 bases and J by 1 base, and 5 bases separated the two germline ends. Germline V gene data show CDR1 as LGHNT and CDR2 as FRNRAP. This CDR3 contains 13 residues. In nucleotides, the CDR3 is TGTGCTAGTGGTTTGAGTCAGAACACTGAAGCTTTCTTT. Translation: CASGLSQNTEAFF. The variable domain in full, completed from reference TRBV12-5 and TRBJ1-1, reads DARVTQTPRHKVTEMGQEVTMRCQPILGHNTVFWYRQTMMQGLELLAYFRNRAPLDDSGMPKDRFSAEMPDATLATLKIQPSEPRDSAVYFCASGLSQNTEAFFGQGTRLTVV.

This clonotype showed up just a few times. The V call is TRBV20-1, the J call TRBJ1-2, with D uncertain. Trimming left V 1 base short and J 3 bases short, with 9 bases between. Germline CDR1 and CDR2: DFQATT and SNEGSKA (reference sequence). This CDR3 spans 13 amino acids. This CDR3 is CSARVPGDYGYTF. DNA of the CDR3: TGCAGTGCTAGAGTACCCGGCGACTATGGCTACACCTTC.

This clonotype was observed a few times. The chain links TRBV9 to TRBJ2-2; D unresolved. Between the trimmed V and J ends, which lost 5 bases and 0 bases, there was a span of 8 bases. The CDR3 loop spans 14 amino acids. The germline CDR1 and CDR2 sequences are SGDLS and YYNGEE. The CDR3 sequence: CASRHASNTGELFF. The CDR3 DNA sequence: TGTGCCAGCAGGCACGCTTCGAACACCGGGGAGCTGTTTTTT.

This chain connects TRBV13 to TRBJ1-1; TRBD1 agrees at 11 bases. The CDR3 consists of 15 residues. From germline, CDR1 is PRHDT and CDR2 FYEKMQ (reference sequence). J lost 7 bases, V lost 4 bases, and 8 bases had no gene match. CDR3: CASSSDRGHLVEAFF. CDR3 nucleotide sequence: TGTGCCAGCAGCTCGGACAGGGGGCATCTCGTTGAAGCTTTCTTT.

The chain recombines TRBV7-2 with TRBJ1-3; TRBD1 is a possible D gene (5 bases). Germline CDR1 reads SGHTA; CDR2 reads FQGNSA. Trimming stripped 3 bases from V and 2 bases from J, with 17 bases between. This CDR3 contains 17 residues. The CDR3 loop reads CASSLEGQRGPGNTIYF. The CDR3, as DNA: TGTGCCAGCAGCTTGGAAGGACAACGAGGACCTGGAAACACCATATATTTT.

This clonotype was seen only a few times. V and J are TRBV6-5 and TRBJ2-7; a weak D match, TRBD1 (5 bases). V dropped 4 bases and J dropped 6 bases, with 10 bases sitting between them. Germline-derived CDR1 and CDR2 are MNHEY and SVGAGI. The CDR3 is 12 amino acids. This CDR3 is CASSSGISEQYF. CDR3 in DNA: TGTGCCAGCAGTTCAGGGATTAGCGAGCAGTACTTC.

Here the CDR3 reads CASTQPNSGNTIYF. Written as DNA, the CDR3 is TGTGCCAGCACCCAGCCGAATTCTGGAAACACCATATATTTT. The chain couples TRBV7-2 to TRBJ1-3, with D uncertain. V gave up 7 bases and J gave up 1 base, with 11 bases separating them. CDR1 is SGHTA and CDR2 is FQGNSA in the germline V gene. CDR3 length: 14 residues. The full variable domain, its missing parts supplied by reference TRBV7-2 and TRBJ1-3, is GAGVSQSPSNKVTEKGKDVELRCDPISGHTALYWYRQSLGQGLEFLIYFQGNSAPDKSGLPSDRFSAERTGGSVSTLTIQRTQQEDSAVYLCASTQPNSGNTIYFGEGSWLTVV.

The chain couples TRBV2 to TRBJ2-1; 10 bases agree with TRBD2. The CDR3 is 15 amino acids. Looked up from germline, CDR1 is SNHLY and CDR2 is FYNNEI. V lost 6 bases to trimming and J lost 10 bases; unmatched junction nucleotides: 12. The CDR3 region has the DNA TGTGCCAGCAGCAGAGGGGCTAGCGGGAGAACCGAGCAGTTCTTC. It codes for CASSRGASGRTEQFF.

The CDR3 sequence is CASSLVGTGGFLAYEQYF. The CDR3 nucleotides read TGTGCCAGCAGCTTAGTGGGGACAGGGGGATTCCTCGCCTACGAGCAGTACTTC. The rearrangement uses TRBV7-9 and TRBJ2-7, with 11 bases aligning to TRBD1. CDR3 size: 18 residues. The junction had 10 bases not matched to a gene; V was cut back by 1 base and J by 2 bases. In germline, CDR1 is SEHNR, CDR2 FQNEAQ (reference sequence).

The chain links TRBV3-1 to TRBJ1-4; TRBD1 matches 9 bases. V lost 4 bases, J lost 9 bases, and 9 bases stayed unmatched. The CDR3 has 15 residues. Germline values: CDR1 LGHDT, CDR2 YNNKEL (reference sequence). CDR3 nucleotide sequence: TGTGCCAGCAGCCCCTCGACAGGGGGTTCTCAAAAACTGTTTTTT. This codes for CASSPSTGGSQKLFF.

This clonotype was seen only a few times. The V call is TRBV18, the J call TRBJ2-5; 9 nucleotides agree with TRBD1. The CDR3 is made up of 13 amino acids. Germline V gene sequence: CDR1 KGHSH, CDR2 LQKENI. Germline trimming cut 8 bases from V and 2 bases from J; bases unmatched to any gene: 3. The CDR3 region is CASRDRVQETQYF. The DNA of the CDR3 is TGTGCCAGCCGGGACAGGGTGCAAGAGACCCAGTACTTC.

The chain links TRBV6-1 to TRBJ2-2, with D perhaps assigned TRBD1 or TRBD2 (5 bases each). With 7 bases removed from V and 2 bases from J, the gap between germline ends came to 20 bases. The CDR3 has 17 residues. Germline V lookup: CDR1 MNHNS, CDR2 SASEGT. CDR3 DNA sequence: TGTGCCAGCACCCTCCTTGGGGGTCTCACTAACACCGGGGAGCTGTTTTTT. The encoded protein is CASTLLGGLTNTGELFF.

This chain connects TRBV7-9 to TRBJ2-5, with TRBD2 identical over 8 bases. Germline V gene lookup returns CDR1 SEHNR and CDR2 FQNEAQ (reference sequence). The junction had 3 bases not matched to a gene; V was cut back by 2 bases and J by 1 base. The CDR3 is 15 residues long. DNA for the CDR3: TGTGCCAGCAGCTTACTGAGCGGGAGCCAAGAGACCCAGTACTTC. It yields the protein CASSLLSGSQETQYF.

This clonotype was counted a few times. The rearrangement uses TRBV27 and TRBJ1-1; the D gene is possibly TRBD1 (5 bases). Deletions cut 5 bases from V and 4 bases from J, with 14 bases between. CDR1 is MNHEY and CDR2 is SMNVEV in the germline V gene (reference sequence). The CDR3 loop spans 14 amino acids. For the CDR3, the DNA is TGTGCCAGCAGTCCGCGCAGGGTACTCACTGAAGCTTTCTTT. This encodes CASSPRRVLTEAFF.

This chain uses TRBV29-1 with TRBJ1-5; 9 positions agree with TRBD1. The CDR3 runs to 19 residues. Per the germline V gene, CDR1 is SQVTM and CDR2 is ANQGSEA. V shed 7 bases, J shed 2 bases, and the junction held 21 bases outside the gene matches. The CDR3 DNA reads TGCAGCGCCCGGACCCCCGGGACAGGGCCCCGGGAGGGCAATCAGCCCCAGCATTTT. This codes for CSARTPGTGPREGNQPQHF.

The chain uses TRBV27 and TRBJ1-2; tentative D call: TRBD1 (5 bases). There are 14 residues in the CDR3. Germline lookup yields CDR1 MNHEY and CDR2 SMNVEV (reference sequence). The ends were cut back, 3 bases at V and 3 bases at J, with 11 bases in the middle. In nucleotides, the CDR3 is TGTGCCAGCAGTTTTGGTCCACAGGACTATGGCTACACCTTC. Its protein is CASSFGPQDYGYTF.

V gene TRBV25-1 combines with J gene TRBJ1-4, with TRBD1 matching 7 bases. This CDR3 has 14 residues. Germline assignment: CDR1 MGHDK and CDR2 SYGVNS. Losses at the gene ends were 5 bases for V and 5 bases for J; bases not matched to a gene: 5. The CDR3, as DNA: TGTGCCAGCAGTAAACAGGGGATGAATGAAAAACTGTTTTTT. Translated, it gives CASSKQGMNEKLFF.

This clonotype has a count of ten or more. This chain links TRBV28 with TRBJ1-5, with 9 bases fitting TRBD1. CDR1 and CDR2 (germline): MDHEN, SYDVKM. This CDR3 comprises 16 residues. Trimming cost V 6 bases and J 3 bases; bases outside gene matches: 9. CDR3 protein: CASRAPGQGVNQPQHF. In nucleotides, the CDR3 is TGTGCCAGCAGGGCCCCGGGACAGGGTGTCAATCAGCCCCAGCATTTT.

V gene TRBV20-1 combines with J gene TRBJ1-5; possible D gene TRBD1, 5 bases. This CDR3 comprises 17 residues. V lost 1 base, J lost 4 bases, and 20 bases lay in between. The germline V gene encodes CDR1 DFQATT and CDR2 SNEGSKA (reference sequence). CDR3 sequence reads: CSARGGSVIGDNQPQHF. The CDR3 DNA sequence: TGCAGTGCTAGAGGGGGCTCGGTCATCGGGGATAATCAGCCCCAGCATTTT.

Many counts were recorded for this clonotype. The chain links TRBV12-3 or TRBV12-4 to TRBJ2-7; 12 positions match TRBD1. The CDR3 contains 15 residues. V was pared by 5 bases and J by 5 bases, with 7 bases of the junction left unmatched. The CDR3 protein is CASSLAGQGADEQYF. The CDR3 region has the DNA TGTGCCAGCAGTCTCGCGGGACAGGGGGCCGACGAGCAGTACTTC.